One TCR beta chain is described in this entry. The sample originates from a study of OX40 agonist ivuxolimab in advanced cancers. As for the study in general: Antecedent anti-PD-1, anti-PD-L1 or anti-CTLA-4 therapy was permissible, with over 35% having received some.

This CDR3 is built from 15 residues. V was shortened by 2 bases and J by 3 bases, with 12 bases between the two germline ends. Germline values: CDR1 SGHNT, CDR2 YENEEA. Individuals having autoimmune disease history or systemic immunosuppression were not enrolled. Generated by immunoSEQ multiplex PCR, the TCRdb table keeps only in-frame clones and is missing some. The sample includes fewer than 200,000 clones, 90% to 95% of them seen just once. The sequence was collected from an adult with an advanced solid tumor such as melanoma, head and neck, liver or kidney cancer. The V gene is TRBV11-3, the J gene TRBJ2-3; D is uncertain. The sequences come from CD4+ or CD8+ T cells sorted from blood, collected in a trial of the OX40 agonist ivuxolimab. The CDR3 loop is CASSLLGGTTDTQYF. CDR3 bases: TGTGCCAGCAGCTTATTAGGCGGAACAACAGATACGCAGTATTTT.